Sequencing of this T cell receptor (beta chain) was carried out in a study of T cell clonality in common variable immunodeficiency. The study's findings and limits: T cell subpopulation sequencing would be needed to explain CVID clonality. CVID subjects showed higher TCRbeta clonality than healthy controls. Compared with controls, CVID subjects had fewer shared TCRbeta clones.

Caucasian heritage predominated among both patients and controls. Produced via immunoSEQ multiplex PCR; TCRdb's table is partial and in-frame only. Listed for the sample are about 42,000 clones, none seen a single time. The CDR3 consists of 16 residues. V dropped 10 bases and J dropped 1 base, with 20 bases sitting between them. Germline V gives CDR1 LNHDA, CDR2 SQIVND (reference sequence). This clone was seen ten or more times. Its antigen remains unknown. The read comes to an end 3 residues before the CDR3 does, leaving the germline J gene to fill in the end. Sequencing was done on a sample of peripheral blood mononuclear cells. The V gene is TRBV19, the J gene TRBJ2-1; possible D gene TRBD1, 5 bases. The source of this sequence is a person aged 18 to 70 in good health. The CDR3 DNA, read in part, is TGTGCCAACCTGACGGACAAATCTAATTCCTACAATGAG. This gives the protein CANLTDKSNSYNE. The whole CDR3 is CANLTDKSNSYNEQFF.